This T cell receptor (beta chain) derives from a study of T cell responses to AZD1222 COVID-19 vaccine. Repertoires were generated with immunoSEQ multiplex PCR, while TCRdb's copy carries only in-frame clones and drops some. The data show some 180,000 clones, about nine tenths seen once. Comment on this clone: This sample also contains other DNA sequences that code for the same CDR3.

There are 15 residues in the CDR3. Germline-derived CDR1 and CDR2 are KGHSH and LQKENI. Trimming cost V 4 bases and J 0 bases; bases outside gene matches: 1. This sample comprised peripheral blood, obtained 28 days after the second AZD1222 dose. The TCR comes from an adult who received the AZD1222 COVID-19 vaccine. The rearrangement joins TRBV18 to TRBJ1-3; 9 bases align to TRBD1. The CDR3 reads CASSRDRDSGNTIYF. CDR3 nucleotides: TGTGCCAGCTCACGGGACAGGGACTCTGGAAACACCATATATTTT.